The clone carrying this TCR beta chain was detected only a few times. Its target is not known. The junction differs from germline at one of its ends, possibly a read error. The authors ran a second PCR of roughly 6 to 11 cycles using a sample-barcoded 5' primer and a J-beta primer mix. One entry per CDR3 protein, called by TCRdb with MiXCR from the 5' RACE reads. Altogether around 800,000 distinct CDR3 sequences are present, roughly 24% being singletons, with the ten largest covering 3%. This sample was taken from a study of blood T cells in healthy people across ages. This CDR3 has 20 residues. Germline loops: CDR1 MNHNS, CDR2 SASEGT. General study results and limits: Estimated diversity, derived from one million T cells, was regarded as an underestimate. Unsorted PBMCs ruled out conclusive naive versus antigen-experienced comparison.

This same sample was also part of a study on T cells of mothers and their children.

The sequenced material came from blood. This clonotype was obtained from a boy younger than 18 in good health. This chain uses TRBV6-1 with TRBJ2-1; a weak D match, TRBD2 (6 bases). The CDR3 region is CASTELRDAEDLAWVREQFF. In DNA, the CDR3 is TGTGCCAGCACTGAACTACGGGATGCGGAGGATCTAGCGTGGGTCCGGGAGCAGTTCTTC.